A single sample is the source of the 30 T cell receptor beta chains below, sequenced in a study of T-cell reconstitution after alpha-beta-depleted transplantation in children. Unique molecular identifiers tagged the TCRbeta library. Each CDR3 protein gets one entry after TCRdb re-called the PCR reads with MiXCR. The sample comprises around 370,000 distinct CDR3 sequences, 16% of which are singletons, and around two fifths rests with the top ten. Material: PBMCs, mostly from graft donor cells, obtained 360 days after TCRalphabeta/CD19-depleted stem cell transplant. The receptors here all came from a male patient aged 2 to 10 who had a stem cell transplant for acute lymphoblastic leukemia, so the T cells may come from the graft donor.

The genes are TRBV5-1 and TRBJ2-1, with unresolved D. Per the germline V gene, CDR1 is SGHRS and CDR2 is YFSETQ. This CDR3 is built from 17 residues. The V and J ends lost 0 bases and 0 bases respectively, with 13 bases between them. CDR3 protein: CASSLVVAASSYNEQFF. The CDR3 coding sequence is TGCGCCAGCAGCTTGGTTGTCGCGGCGAGCTCCTACAATGAGCAGTTCTTC. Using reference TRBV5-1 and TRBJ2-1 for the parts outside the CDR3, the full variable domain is KAGVTQTPRYLIKTRGQQVTLSCSPISGHRSVSWYQQTPGQGLQFLFEYFSETQRNKGNFPGRFSGRQFSNSRSEMNVSTLELGDSALYLCASSLVVAASSYNEQFFGPGTRLTVL.

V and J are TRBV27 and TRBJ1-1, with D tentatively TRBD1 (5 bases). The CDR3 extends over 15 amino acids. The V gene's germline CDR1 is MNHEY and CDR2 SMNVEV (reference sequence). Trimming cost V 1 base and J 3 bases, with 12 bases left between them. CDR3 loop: CASSLYEGTDTEAFF. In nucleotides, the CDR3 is TGTGCCAGCAGTTTATACGAGGGGACGGACACTGAAGCTTTCTTT.

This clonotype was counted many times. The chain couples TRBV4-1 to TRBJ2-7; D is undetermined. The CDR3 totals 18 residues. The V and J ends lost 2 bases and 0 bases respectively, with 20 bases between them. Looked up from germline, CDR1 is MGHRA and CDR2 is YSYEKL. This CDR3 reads CASSQILIKVVSSYEQYF. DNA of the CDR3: TGCGCCAGCAGCCAAATACTCATAAAGGTAGTGAGCTCCTACGAGCAGTACTTC.

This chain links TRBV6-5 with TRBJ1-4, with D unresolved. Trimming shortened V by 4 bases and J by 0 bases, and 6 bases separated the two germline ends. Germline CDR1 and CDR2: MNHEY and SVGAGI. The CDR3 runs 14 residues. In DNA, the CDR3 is TGTGCCAGCAGTTGGAGGTCAACTAATGAAAAACTGTTTTTT. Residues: CASSWRSTNEKLFF.

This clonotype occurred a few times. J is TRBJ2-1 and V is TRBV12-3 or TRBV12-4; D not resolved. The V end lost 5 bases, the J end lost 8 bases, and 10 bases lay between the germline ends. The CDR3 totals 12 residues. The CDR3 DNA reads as TGTGCCAGCAGTCTAGGGTGGGATGAGCAGTTCTTC. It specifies CASSLGWDEQFF.

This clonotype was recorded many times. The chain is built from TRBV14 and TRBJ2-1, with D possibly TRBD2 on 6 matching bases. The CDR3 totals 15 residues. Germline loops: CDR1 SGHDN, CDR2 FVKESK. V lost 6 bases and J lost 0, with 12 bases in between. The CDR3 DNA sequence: TGTGCCAGCAGGCGGGGCGGCCTCTCCTACAATGAGCAGTTCTTC. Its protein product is CASRRGGLSYNEQFF.

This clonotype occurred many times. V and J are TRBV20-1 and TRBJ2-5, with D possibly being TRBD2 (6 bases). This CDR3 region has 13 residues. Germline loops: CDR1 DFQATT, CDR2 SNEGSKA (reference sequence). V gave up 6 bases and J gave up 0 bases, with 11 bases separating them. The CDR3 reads CSATWDYQETQYF. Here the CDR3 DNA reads TGCAGTGCAACCTGGGACTACCAAGAGACCCAGTACTTC.

The CDR3 protein is CASSSESGRETQYF. Here the CDR3 DNA reads TGTGCCAGCAGCTCCGAAAGCGGGCGGGAGACCCAGTACTTC. J is TRBJ2-5 and V is TRBV7-9, with D maybe TRBD2 (6 bases). The CDR3 sequence is 14 residues long. Trimming took 4 bases from V and 5 from J, leaving 14 bases between them. CDR1 is SEHNR and CDR2 is FQNEAQ in the germline V gene (reference sequence).

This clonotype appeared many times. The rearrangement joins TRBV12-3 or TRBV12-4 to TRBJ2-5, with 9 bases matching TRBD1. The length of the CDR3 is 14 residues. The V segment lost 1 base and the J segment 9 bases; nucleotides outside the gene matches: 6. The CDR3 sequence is CASSLVGTGQPQYF. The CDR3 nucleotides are TGTGCCAGCAGTTTAGTAGGGACAGGGCAGCCCCAGTACTTC.

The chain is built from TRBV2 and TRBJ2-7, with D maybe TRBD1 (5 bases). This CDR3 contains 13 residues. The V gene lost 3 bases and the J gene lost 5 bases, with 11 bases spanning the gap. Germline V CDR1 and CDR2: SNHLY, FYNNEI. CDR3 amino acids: CASSDWGSNEQYF. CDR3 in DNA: TGTGCCAGCAGTGACTGGGGCAGCAACGAGCAGTACTTC.

The CDR3 DNA reads TGTGCCAGCAGCTTAACGCCGACAACAGCTGAAGCTTTCTTT. Its translation is CASSLTPTTAEAFF. This rearrangement joins TRBV7-9 to TRBJ1-1; no clear D. There are 14 residues in the CDR3. Trimming removed 2 bases from V and 6 bases from J, with 13 bases in between. Germline values: CDR1 SEHNR, CDR2 FQNEAQ (reference sequence).

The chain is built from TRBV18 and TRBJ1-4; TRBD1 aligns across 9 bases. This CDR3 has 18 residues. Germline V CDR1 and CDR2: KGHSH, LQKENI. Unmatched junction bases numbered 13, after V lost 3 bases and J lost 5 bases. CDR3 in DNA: TGTGCCAGCTCACCTTCCCAACGCACGACAGGGGGAAATGAAAAACTGTTTTTT. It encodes CASSPSQRTTGGNEKLFF.

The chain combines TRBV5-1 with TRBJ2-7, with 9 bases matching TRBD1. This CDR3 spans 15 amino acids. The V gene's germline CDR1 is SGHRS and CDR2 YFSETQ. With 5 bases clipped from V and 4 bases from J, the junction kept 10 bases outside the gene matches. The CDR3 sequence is CASSRPGTGSYEQYF. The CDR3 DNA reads TGCGCCAGCAGTCGGCCCGGGACAGGGAGTTACGAGCAGTACTTC. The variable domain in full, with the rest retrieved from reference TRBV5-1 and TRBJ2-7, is KAGVTQTPRYLIKTRGQQVTLSCSPISGHRSVSWYQQTPGQGLQFLFEYFSETQRNKGNFPGRFSGRQFSNSRSEMNVSTLELGDSALYLCASSRPGTGSYEQYFGPGTRLTVT.

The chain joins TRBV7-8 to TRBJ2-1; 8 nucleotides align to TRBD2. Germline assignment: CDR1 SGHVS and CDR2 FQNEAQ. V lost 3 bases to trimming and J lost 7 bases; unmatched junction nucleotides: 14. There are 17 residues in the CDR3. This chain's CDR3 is CASSFWRTSPPGNEQFF. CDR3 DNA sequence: TGTGCCAGCAGCTTCTGGAGGACTAGCCCCCCGGGGAATGAGCAGTTCTTC. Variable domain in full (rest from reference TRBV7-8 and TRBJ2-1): GAGVSQSPRYKVAKRGQDVALRCDPISGHVSLFWYQQALGQGPEFLTYFQNEAQLDKSGLPSDRFFAERPEGSVSTLKIQRTQQEDSAVYLCASSFWRTSPPGNEQFFGPGTRLTVL.

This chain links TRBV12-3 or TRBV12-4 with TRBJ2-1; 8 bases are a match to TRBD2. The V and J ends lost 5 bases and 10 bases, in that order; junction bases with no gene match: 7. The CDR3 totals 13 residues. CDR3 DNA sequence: TGTGCCAGCAGTCGGGGGGGGCCGGACGAGCAGTTCTTC. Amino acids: CASSRGGPDEQFF.

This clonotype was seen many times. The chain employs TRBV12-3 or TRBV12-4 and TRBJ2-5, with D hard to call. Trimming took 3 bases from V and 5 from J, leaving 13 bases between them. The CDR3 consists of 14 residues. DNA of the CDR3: TGTGCCAGCAGTTTTTTCGATCCTGGGGAGACCCAGTACTTC. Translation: CASSFFDPGETQYF.

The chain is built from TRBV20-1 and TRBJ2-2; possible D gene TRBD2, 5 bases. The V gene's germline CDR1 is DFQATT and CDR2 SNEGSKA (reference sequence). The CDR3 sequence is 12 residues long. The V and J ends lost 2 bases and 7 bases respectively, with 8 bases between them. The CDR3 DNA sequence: TGCAGTGCTAGATTGGCGGGCGGGGAGCTGTTTTTT. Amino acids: CSARLAGGELFF.

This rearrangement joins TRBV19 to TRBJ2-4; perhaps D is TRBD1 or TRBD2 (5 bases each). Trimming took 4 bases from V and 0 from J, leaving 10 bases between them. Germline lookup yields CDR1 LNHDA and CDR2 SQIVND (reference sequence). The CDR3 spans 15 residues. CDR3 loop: CASSTTGTAKNIQYF. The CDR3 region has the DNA TGTGCCAGTAGTACTACCGGGACAGCCAAAAACATTCAGTACTTC.

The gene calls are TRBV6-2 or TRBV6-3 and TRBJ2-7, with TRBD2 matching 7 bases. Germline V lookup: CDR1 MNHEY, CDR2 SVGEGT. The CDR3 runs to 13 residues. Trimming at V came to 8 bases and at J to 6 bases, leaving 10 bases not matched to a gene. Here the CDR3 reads CASSTSRWVEQYF. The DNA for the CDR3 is TGTGCCAGCTCGACTAGCAGGTGGGTCGAGCAGTACTTC.

CDR3 in DNA: TGTGCCTGGAGTGTATGGACACATCCGAGCTCCTACGAGCAGTACTTC. Its protein product is CAWSVWTHPSSYEQYF. The chain couples TRBV30 to TRBJ2-7, with D possibly being TRBD1 (5 bases). The CDR3 is 16 amino acids. Germline V gene data show CDR1 as GTSNPN and CDR2 as SVGIG (reference sequence). V lost 0 bases to trimming and J lost 0 bases, with 15 bases between them.

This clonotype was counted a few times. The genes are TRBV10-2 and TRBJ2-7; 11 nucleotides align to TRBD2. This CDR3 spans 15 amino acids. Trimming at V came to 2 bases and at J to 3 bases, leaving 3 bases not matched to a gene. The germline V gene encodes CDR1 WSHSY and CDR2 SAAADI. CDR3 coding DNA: TGCGCCAGCAGTGAGCCTGGGACTAGCGGCTACGAGCAGTACTTC. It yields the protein CASSEPGTSGYEQYF.

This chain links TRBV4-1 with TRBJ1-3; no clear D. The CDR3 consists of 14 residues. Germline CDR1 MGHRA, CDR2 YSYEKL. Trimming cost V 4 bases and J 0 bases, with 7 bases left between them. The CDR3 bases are TGCGCCAGCAGCCGCGGAGCCTCTGGAAACACCATATATTTT. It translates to CASSRGASGNTIYF.

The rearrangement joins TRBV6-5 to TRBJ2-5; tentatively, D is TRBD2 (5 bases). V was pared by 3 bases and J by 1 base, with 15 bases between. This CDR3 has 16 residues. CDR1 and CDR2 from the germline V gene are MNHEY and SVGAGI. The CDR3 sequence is CASSYGGGWVQETQYF. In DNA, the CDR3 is TGTGCCAGCAGTTATGGCGGAGGATGGGTCCAAGAGACCCAGTACTTC.

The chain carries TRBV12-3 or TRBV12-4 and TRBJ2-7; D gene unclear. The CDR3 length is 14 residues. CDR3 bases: TGTATTCGGTTCCGTAGGGAACCAAACTACGAGCAGTACTTC. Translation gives CIRFRREPNYEQYF.

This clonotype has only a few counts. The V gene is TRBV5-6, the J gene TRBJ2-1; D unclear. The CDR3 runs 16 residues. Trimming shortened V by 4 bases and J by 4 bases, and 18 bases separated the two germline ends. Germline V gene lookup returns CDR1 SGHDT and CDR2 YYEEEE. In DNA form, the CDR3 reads TGTGCCAGCAGCGGCCGTGTCCAGGCCTTATACAATGAGCAGTTCTTC. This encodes CASSGRVQALYNEQFF.

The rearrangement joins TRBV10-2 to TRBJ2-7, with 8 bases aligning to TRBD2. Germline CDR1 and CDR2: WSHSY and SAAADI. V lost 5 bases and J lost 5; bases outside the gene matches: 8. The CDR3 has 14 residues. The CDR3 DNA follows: TGCGCCAGCAGTCGGAGCGGGAGATGGGACGAGCAGTACTTC. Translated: CASSRSGRWDEQYF.

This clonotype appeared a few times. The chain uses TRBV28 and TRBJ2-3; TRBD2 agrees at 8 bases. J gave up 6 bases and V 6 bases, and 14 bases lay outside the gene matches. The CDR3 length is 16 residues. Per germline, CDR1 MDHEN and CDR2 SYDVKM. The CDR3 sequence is CASSWGYRERGDTQYF. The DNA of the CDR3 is TGTGCCAGCAGCTGGGGCTACAGGGAGCGGGGGGATACGCAGTATTTT.

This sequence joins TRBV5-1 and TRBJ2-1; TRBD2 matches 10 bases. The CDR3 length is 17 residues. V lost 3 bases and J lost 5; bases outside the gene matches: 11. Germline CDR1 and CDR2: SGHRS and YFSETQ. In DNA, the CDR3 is TGCGCCAGCAGCTCCTCTAGCGGGAGAGGGCCGCACAATGAGCAGTTCTTC. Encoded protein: CASSSSSGRGPHNEQFF.

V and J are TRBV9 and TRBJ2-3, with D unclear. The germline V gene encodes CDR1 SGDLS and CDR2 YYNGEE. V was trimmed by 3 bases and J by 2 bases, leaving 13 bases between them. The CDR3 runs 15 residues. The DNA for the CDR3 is TGTGCCAGCAGCGCCTTCGATAGGGACACAGATACGCAGTATTTT. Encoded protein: CASSAFDRDTDTQYF.

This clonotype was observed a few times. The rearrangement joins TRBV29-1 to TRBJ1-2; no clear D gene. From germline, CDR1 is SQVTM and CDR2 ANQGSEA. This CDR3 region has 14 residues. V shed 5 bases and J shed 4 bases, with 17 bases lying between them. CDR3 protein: CSVTQPKGLYGYTF. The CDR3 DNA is TGCAGCGTTACCCAACCGAAGGGCCTCTATGGCTACACCTTC.